Listed below are T cell receptor beta chains from one sample, sequenced in a study of neurological immune-mediated disorders. TCRdb reanalysed the 5' RACE reads using MiXCR and keeps one entry per CDR3 protein. Of some 87,000 distinct CDR3 sequences in the sample, under 15% were seen once. The sequenced sample consisted of PBMCs. These receptors originate from a female donor with HTLV-1-associated myelopathy (HAM/TSP). The CDR3 runs from the conserved cysteine through the conserved F or W. D genes are given only for firm matches. A row's size may be missing; if present it is once, few, many or a size class.

>TRBV29-1|.|.
CSARRPGDTQYF
>TRBV28|.|many
CAARVQGTEAFF
>TRBV12-3/TRBV12-4|.|many
CASSFGPTNSPLHF
>TRBV20-1|TRBD1|many
CSARRDRGTDTQYF
>TRBV29-1|.|many
CSVEVGMGSYEQYF
>TRBV24-1|.|many
CATSDAIHGEIQYF
>TRBV9|.|many
CASSVAGGGVGSYEQYF
>TRBV10-1|TRBD1|once
CASSDRDRGVNEQFF
>TRBV25-1|TRBD2|.
CASSPSGRGDEQYF
>TRBV20-1|.|few
CSARWETQYF
>TRBV5-1|.|many
CASSLGGFKETQYF
>TRBV6-6|.|many
CASNYGGVGPRTDTQYF
>TRBV9|.|many
CASSVGQGNEAFF
>TRBV15|.|many
CATSRGGNDYGYTF
>TRBV20-1|.|many
CSARDPSDFSYEQYF
>TRBV5-1|TRBD1|many
CASRYGTGDNSPLHF
>TRBV5-1|.|many
CASSRASEDTQYF
>TRBV5-1|TRBD1|.
CASSRQTGDEQYF
>TRBV29-1|.|many
CSITGTRAYEQYF
>TRBV5-1|.|many
CASSLAILNTGELFF
>TRBV5-1|.|once
CASSFSDRTPPLHF
>TRBV3-1|.|many
CASSQDPGWDKSSYNEQFF
>TRBV5-1|.|many
CASSFTIANEQFF
>TRBV20-1|.|many
CSASSMRGGGNQPQHF
>TRBV2|.|many
CASSGRLGSEQFF
>TRBV28|.|.
CASNDRLEEQYF
>TRBV12-5|.|many
CASEEENTGELFF
>TRBV5-6|.|once
CASSESTRAFIIDTQYF
>TRBV20-1|TRBD1|.
CSARKGRQGLAGELFF
>TRBV5-1|TRBD2|.
CASSSVLAGVETQYF
>TRBV12-5|.|many
CASGVITTANTGELFF
>TRBV5-1|.|many
CASSLGGLADTQYF
>TRBV5-1|TRBD2|many
CASSFSSGGEQFF
>TRBV3-1|.|many
CASSPGTSSSYEQYF
>TRBV20-1|.|many
CSAFPVTMVDEQYF
>TRBV12-5|.|.
CASGPPRGSLNTGELFF
>TRBV7-2|TRBD1|many
CASAGGAGYNEQFF
>TRBV5-1|TRBD2|.
CASSLALTSGGNNEQFF
>TRBV5-1|TRBD1|many
CASSLEGQSYEQYF
>TRBV12-3/TRBV12-4|TRBD2|many
CASSLTSGGDEQYF
>TRBV18|TRBD1|.
CASSPLAGQGETQYF
>TRBV5-1|.|.
CASSPDVISTEAFF
>TRBV29-1|.|many
CSALTGSGEKLFF
>TRBV6-2/TRBV6-3|TRBD1|.
CASQTGQRTYEQYF
>TRBV28|.|.
CASSLIGPNQPQHF
>TRBV29-1|.|.
CSVEDWGRWGETQYF